Presented here are 20 T cell receptor beta chains from one specimen sequenced in a study of T cell repertoires in cytomegalovirus infection. TCRdb ran MiXCR on the reads and lists one entry per CDR3 protein. The sample shows roughly 500,000 distinct CDR3 sequences, approximately 15% of them seen only once. Specimen: CD8+ T cells from PBMCs. These TCRs come from a human donor in good health (CMV status not recorded). Some clones in this sample may be carry-over from other donors' samples.

V and J are TRBV28 and TRBJ1-2; 7 bases are shared with TRBD1. The CDR3 extends over 15 amino acids. V shed 3 bases and J 8 bases; nucleotides not matched to a gene: 12. Germline-derived CDR1 and CDR2 are MDHEN and SYDVKM. DNA of the CDR3: TGTGCCAGCAGTTTGAACAGGGGATCGCTGGGGGGCTACACCTTC. Encoded protein: CASSLNRGSLGGYTF.

This clonotype was picked up a small number of times. The chain combines TRBV9 with TRBJ1-2, with D possibly being TRBD1 (5 bases). Germline CDR1 is SGDLS and CDR2 is YYNGEE. The CDR3 has 17 residues. The V and J ends lost 3 bases and 8 bases respectively, with 26 bases between them. The CDR3 protein is CASSAPRGDPDPRGYTF. The CDR3 DNA is TGTGCCAGCAGCGCCCCCCGGGGGGACCCCGACCCCCGCGGCTACACCTTC.

About this clonotype itself: A read error is possible here, since a much larger clone lies one base away. The chain uses TRBV7-3 and TRBJ2-7, with 7 bases identical to TRBD2. Germline trimming cut 5 bases from V and 4 bases from J; bases unmatched to any gene: 11. Germline values: CDR1 SGHTA, CDR2 FQGTGA. The CDR3 loop spans 15 amino acids. CDR3 sequence: CASSPEGGVIYEQYF. The CDR3 coding sequence is TGTGCCAGCAGCCCTGAGGGAGGGGTGATTTACGAGCAGTACTTC. The full variable domain, its missing parts supplied by reference TRBV7-3 and TRBJ2-7, is GAGVSQTPSNKVTEKGKYVELRCDPISGHTALYWYRQSLGQGPEFLIYFQGTGAADDSGLPNDRFFAVRPEGSVSTLKIQRTERGDSAVYLCASSPEGGVIYEQYFGPGTRLTVT.

This clonotype was found a few times. The chain is built from TRBV4-1 and TRBJ2-2; the D gene is possibly TRBD2 (5 bases). This CDR3 has 15 residues. Trimming took 4 bases from V and 0 from J, leaving 9 bases between them. Germline V gene lookup returns CDR1 MGHRA and CDR2 YSYEKL. In DNA form, the CDR3 reads TGCGCCAGCAGCCTAAAGGGAGCGAACACCGGGGAGCTGTTTTTT. This sequence encodes CASSLKGANTGELFF.

This clonotype occurred many times. DNA of the CDR3: TGTGCCAGCAGCCAAGATGGCGAGGGGGACCGATACGAGCAGTACTTC. Its protein product is CASSQDGEGDRYEQYF. This chain joins TRBV4-2 and TRBJ2-7, with a weak D call TRBD1 (6 bases). The germline V and J ends were trimmed by 0 bases and 4 bases, with 16 bases remaining between them. Germline V gene lookup returns CDR1 LGHNA and CDR2 YNFKEQ. The CDR3 length is 16 residues.

V is TRBV10-3 and J is TRBJ2-2; maybe TRBD2 (6 bases). The germline gives CDR1 ENHRY, CDR2 SYGVKD. The CDR3 sequence is 18 residues long. The V end was cut by 0 bases, the J end by 2 bases, with 16 bases between. The CDR3 nucleotides are TGTGCCATCAGTGAGTCGCGGGTGGCTAGCGTTAACACCGGGGAGCTGTTTTTT. Protein: CAISESRVASVNTGELFF.

With respect to this clonotype: A much larger clone is a single base away; this may be a read error. Lacking the conserved final phenylalanine or tryptophan, this CDR3 likely reflects a read error. The gene calls are TRBV7-9 and TRBJ2-6; TRBD1 is a possible D gene (5 bases). Germline-derived CDR1 and CDR2 are SEHNR and FQNEAQ (reference sequence). V dropped 5 bases and J dropped 4 bases, with 12 bases sitting between them. The length of the CDR3 is 15 residues. CDR3 residues: CASSPPGSGANVLTL. The DNA of the CDR3 is TGTGCCAGCAGCCCCCCAGGGTCCGGGGCCAACGTCCTGACTTTA.

The chain is built from TRBV9 and TRBJ2-1; D may be TRBD2 (7 bases). Germline V gene sequence: CDR1 SGDLS, CDR2 YYNGEE. The V and J ends lost 5 bases and 6 bases respectively, with 15 bases between them. The CDR3 runs to 14 residues. The CDR3 DNA reads TGTGCCAGCAGGGGGGGGGGGGGGGCCAATGAGCAGTTCTTC. Translating gives CASRGGGGANEQFF.

About this clonotype itself: Because it lacks the conserved phenylalanine or tryptophan at the end, this CDR3 is likely a read error. The limits of the CDR3 on the DNA are not certain, so only TCRdb's listed CDR3 is given. This chain links TRBV7-3 with TRBJ2-7; TRBD1 is the table's D call and was not checked against the DNA. Germline V CDR1 and CDR2: SGHTA, FQGTGA. With termini counted, the CDR3 has 14 amino acids. The CDR3 sequence: CASRKVYRDYEQDL.

This clonotype was detected once. The V and J genes are TRBV9 and TRBJ2-7, with 9 bases matching TRBD1. Germline V gene lookup returns CDR1 SGDLS and CDR2 YYNGEE. V gave up 0 bases and J gave up 5 bases; unmatched junction bases: 6. CDR3 length: 15 amino acids. CDR3 nucleotide sequence: TGTGCCAGCAGCGTAGGCGGGACAGGGCGGGACGAGCAGTACTTC. This encodes CASSVGGTGRDEQYF.

Many counts were recorded for this clonotype. This chain connects TRBV11-2 to TRBJ2-1; 10 bases align to TRBD2. Germline assignment: CDR1 SGHAT and CDR2 FQNNGV. The V gene end was trimmed by 1 base and the J gene end by 1 base; junction bases not matched to a gene: 1. The CDR3 covers 16 residues. CDR3: CASSLASGRSYNEQFF. In nucleotides, the CDR3 is TGTGCCAGCAGCTTAGCTAGCGGGAGATCCTACAATGAGCAGTTCTTC.

This clonotype has just a few counts. This sequence joins TRBV7-6 and TRBJ2-2, with D possibly matching TRBD2 (5 bases). CDR3 length: 16 amino acids. V was trimmed by 6 bases and J by 4 bases, leaving 18 bases between them. The germline V gene has CDR1 SGHVS and CDR2 FNYEAQ. CDR3 DNA sequence: TGTGCCAGCAGGGAGGCCCCCGGGGATGGCACCGGGGAGCTGTTTTTT. Its protein is CASREAPGDGTGELFF. Filled out from reference TRBV7-6 and TRBJ2-2, the complete variable domain reads GAGVSQSPRYKVTKRGQDVALRCDPISGHVSLYWYRQALGQGPEFLTYFNYEAQQDKSGLPNDRFSAERPEGSISTLTIQRTEQRDSAMYRCASREAPGDGTGELFFGEGSRLTVL.

This clonotype has just a few counts. V usage is TRBV27 and J usage is TRBJ2-7, with D possibly being TRBD1 (6 bases). Trimming pared 3 bases from V and 2 bases from J, leaving 20 bases between. The germline V gene encodes CDR1 MNHEY and CDR2 SMNVEV (reference sequence). The CDR3 is 17 amino acids. CDR3 bases: TGTGCCAGCAGTTTTATCCGCCCCGCAGGGGACACCTACGAGCAGTACTTC. Its translation is CASSFIRPAGDTYEQYF.

Many counts were recorded for this clonotype. The chain links TRBV19 to TRBJ1-1, with unresolved D. Germline loops: CDR1 LNHDA, CDR2 SQIVND (reference sequence). The CDR3 spans 12 residues. Between the trimmed V and J ends, which lost 7 bases and 1 base, there was a span of 7 bases. CDR3 nucleotide sequence: TGTGCCAGTACATCAGCGAACACTGAAGCTTTCTTT. This translates into CASTSANTEAFF.

The table lists this clonotype with a few counts. V and J are TRBV25-1 and TRBJ2-3, with 12 bases matching TRBD2. Germline loops: CDR1 MGHDK, CDR2 SYGVNS. V was clipped by 6 bases and J by 0 bases; unmatched bases: 7. CDR3 length: 17 amino acids. CDR3 residues: CASRHEGTSGSTDTQYF. In DNA form, the CDR3 reads TGTGCCAGCAGACATGAAGGGACTAGCGGGAGCACAGATACGCAGTATTTT.

Concerning this clonotype: The junction and the germline gene differ at one end; a read error may be behind it. This chain connects TRBV7-6 to TRBJ2-2; D is perhaps TRBD1 or TRBD2 (8 bases each). CDR3 length: 15 residues. Germline values: CDR1 SGHVS, CDR2 FNYEAQ. The CDR3 region has the DNA TGTGCCAGCAGCGAAGACAGGGGAAGTAGCGGGGTGCTGTTTTTT. Amino acid sequence: CASSEDRGSSGVLFF.

Many counts were recorded for this clonotype. V usage is TRBV12-3 or TRBV12-4 and J usage is TRBJ1-2; 7 bases are a match to TRBD1. The ends lost 3 bases at V and 4 bases at J; junction bases unmatched: 14. The CDR3 is made up of 17 amino acids. In DNA, the CDR3 is TGTGCCAGCAGTTTTAAACCGGAGGGACAGAGGGGCTATGGCTACACCTTC. It is translated as CASSFKPEGQRGYGYTF.

This clonotype was seen repeatedly, ten times or more. The chain couples TRBV12-3 or TRBV12-4 to TRBJ2-2; D gene uncertain. This CDR3 spans 18 amino acids. Deletions cut 0 bases from V and 2 bases from J, with 16 bases between. The DNA of the CDR3 is TGTGCCAGCAGTTTAGCCCCGACGATCCCCTTAAACACCGGGGAGCTGTTTTTT. Residues: CASSLAPTIPLNTGELFF.

To note about this clonotype: A much larger clone differs by one base, so this may be a read error. The chain links TRBV11-2 to TRBJ2-2, with TRBD2 as a possible D gene (5 bases). The CDR3 contains 15 residues. The V gene's germline CDR1 is SGHAT and CDR2 FQNNGV. CDR3 region: CASSRLGFSTGVLFF. The CDR3 region has the DNA TGTGCCAGCAGCCGATTAGGGTTCAGCACCGGGGTGCTGTTTTTT.

This clonotype occurred many times. The chain has TRBV7-9 and TRBJ2-7, with 8 bases identical to TRBD2. J lost 0 bases, V lost 5 bases, and 6 bases had no gene match. The germline gives CDR1 SEHNR, CDR2 FQNEAQ (reference sequence). The CDR3 spans 15 residues. The CDR3 DNA is TGTGCCAGCAGCGATGCGGGAGGTCCCTCCTACGAGCAGTACTTC. The encoded protein is CASSDAGGPSYEQYF. Full variable domain (missing parts from reference TRBV7-9 and TRBJ2-7): DTGVSQNPRHKITKRGQNVTFRCDPISEHNRLYWYRQTLGQGPEFLTYFQNEAQLEKSRLLSDRFSAERPKGSFSTLEIQRTEQGDSAMYLCASSDAGGPSYEQYFGPGTRLTVT.